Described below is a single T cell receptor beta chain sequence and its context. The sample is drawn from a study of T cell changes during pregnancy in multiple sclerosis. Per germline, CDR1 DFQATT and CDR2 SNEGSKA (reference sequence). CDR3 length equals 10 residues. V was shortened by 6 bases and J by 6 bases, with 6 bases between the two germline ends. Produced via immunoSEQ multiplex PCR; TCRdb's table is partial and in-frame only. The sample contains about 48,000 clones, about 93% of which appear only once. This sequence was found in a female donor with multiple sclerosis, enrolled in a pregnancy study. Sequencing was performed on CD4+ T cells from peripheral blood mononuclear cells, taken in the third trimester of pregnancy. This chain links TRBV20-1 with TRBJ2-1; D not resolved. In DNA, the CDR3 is TGCAGTGCCGTAGCCAATGAGCAGTTCTTC. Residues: CSAVANEQFF.